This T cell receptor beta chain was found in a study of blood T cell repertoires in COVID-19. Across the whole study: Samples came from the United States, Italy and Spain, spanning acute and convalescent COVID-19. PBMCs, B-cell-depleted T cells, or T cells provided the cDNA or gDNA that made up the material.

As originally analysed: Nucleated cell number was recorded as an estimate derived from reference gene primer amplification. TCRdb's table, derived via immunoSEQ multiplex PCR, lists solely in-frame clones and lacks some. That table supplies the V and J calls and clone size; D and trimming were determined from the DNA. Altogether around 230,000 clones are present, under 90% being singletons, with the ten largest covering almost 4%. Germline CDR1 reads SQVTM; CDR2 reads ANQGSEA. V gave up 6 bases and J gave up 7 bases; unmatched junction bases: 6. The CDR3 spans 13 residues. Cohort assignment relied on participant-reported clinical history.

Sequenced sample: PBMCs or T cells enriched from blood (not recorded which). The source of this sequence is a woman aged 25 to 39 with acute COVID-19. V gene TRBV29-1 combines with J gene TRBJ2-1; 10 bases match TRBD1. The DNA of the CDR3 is TGCAGCGTCGAACCGGACAGGGGGAATGAGCAGTTCTTC. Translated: CSVEPDRGNEQFF.